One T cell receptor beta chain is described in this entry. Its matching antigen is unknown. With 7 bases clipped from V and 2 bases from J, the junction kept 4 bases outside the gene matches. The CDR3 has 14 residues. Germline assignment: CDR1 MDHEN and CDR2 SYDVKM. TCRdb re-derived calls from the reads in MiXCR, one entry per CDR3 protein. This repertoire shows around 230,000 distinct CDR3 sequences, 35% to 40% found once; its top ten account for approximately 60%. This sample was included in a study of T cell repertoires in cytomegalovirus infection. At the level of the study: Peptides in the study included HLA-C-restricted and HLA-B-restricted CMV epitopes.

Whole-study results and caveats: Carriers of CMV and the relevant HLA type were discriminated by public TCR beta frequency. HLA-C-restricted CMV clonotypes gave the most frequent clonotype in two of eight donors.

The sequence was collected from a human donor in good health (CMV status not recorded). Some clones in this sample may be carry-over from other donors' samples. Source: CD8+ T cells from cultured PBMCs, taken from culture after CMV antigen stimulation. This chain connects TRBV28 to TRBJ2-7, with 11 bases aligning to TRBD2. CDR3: CASIGSGRAYEQYF. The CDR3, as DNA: TGTGCCAGCATTGGTAGCGGGAGGGCCTACGAGCAGTACTTC.